A single sample gave rise to the 9 T cell receptor beta chains below, sequenced in a study of cytomegalovirus exposure and HLA in healthy donors. Primers: 60 Vbeta forward and 13 Jbeta reverse. Produced via immunoSEQ multiplex PCR; TCRdb's table is partial and in-frame only. Counted here are around 120,000 clones, around three quarters occurring once; the ten biggest clones make up roughly 4%. The material sequenced was PBMCs. Receptor source: a human donor in good health.

The chain recombines TRBV19 with TRBJ1-5; no reliable D call. Trimming left V 1 base short and J 2 bases short, with 6 bases between. This CDR3 contains 14 residues. CDR1 LNHDA and CDR2 SQIVND come from the germline V gene (reference sequence). The CDR3: CASSIALGNQPQHF. In DNA, the CDR3 is TGTGCCAGTAGTATAGCCCTCGGCAATCAGCCCCAGCATTTT.

The chain is built from TRBV7-8 and TRBJ2-7; tentative D call: TRBD1 (6 bases). Trimming cost V 3 bases and J 7 bases, with 10 bases left between them. CDR1 SGHVS and CDR2 FQNEAQ come from the germline V gene. This CDR3 contains 12 residues. The CDR3 reads CASSLSRGEQYF. The CDR3 coding sequence is TGTGCCAGCAGCTTGTCTAGGGGGGAGCAGTACTTC. Full variable domain (rest looked up from reference TRBV7-8 and TRBJ2-7): GAGVSQSPRYKVAKRGQDVALRCDPISGHVSLFWYQQALGQGPEFLTYFQNEAQLDKSGLPSDRFFAERPEGSVSTLKIQRTQQEDSAVYLCASSLSRGEQYFGPGTRLTVT.

The chain couples TRBV18 to TRBJ2-2; TRBD2 matches 10 bases. The CDR3 is 17 amino acids. Per germline, CDR1 KGHSH and CDR2 LQKENI. V was pared by 2 bases and J by 1 base, with 4 bases of the junction left unmatched. DNA of the CDR3: TGTGCCAGCTCACCAATTCGGACTAGCGGGAACACCGGGGAGCTGTTTTTT. It is translated as CASSPIRTSGNTGELFF.

The CDR3 reads CASRGTGVYEQYF. For the CDR3, the DNA is TGTGCCAGCAGGGGGACAGGGGTCTACGAGCAGTACTTC. J is TRBJ2-7 and V is TRBV6-1; 10 positions agree with TRBD1. The CDR3 length is 13 residues. The J segment lost 3 bases and the V segment lost 6 bases, leaving 2 bases of the junction unmatched. Germline V CDR1 and CDR2: MNHNS, SASEGT.

The chain recombines TRBV11-3 with TRBJ2-3; 11 bases fit TRBD2. Germline V CDR1 and CDR2: SGHNT, YENEEA. The V gene end was trimmed by 4 bases and the J gene end by 4 bases; junction bases not matched to a gene: 10. CDR3 length: 17 residues. In nucleotides, the CDR3 is TGTGCCAGCAGCTCCCCCCGACTAGCGGGGAGCTCAGATACGCAGTATTTT. It translates to CASSSPRLAGSSDTQYF.

V and J are TRBV7-2 and TRBJ1-1, with D possibly TRBD1 on 5 matching bases. Trimming stripped 1 base from V and 6 bases from J, with 9 bases between. Germline V lookup: CDR1 SGHTA, CDR2 FQGNSA. This CDR3 region has 13 residues. CDR3: CASSLGGGSEAFF. In DNA, the CDR3 is TGTGCCAGCAGCTTAGGGGGCGGCTCTGAAGCTTTCTTT. Variable domain in full (rest from reference TRBV7-2 and TRBJ1-1): GAGVSQSPSNKVTEKGKDVELRCDPISGHTALYWYRQSLGQGLEFLIYFQGNSAPDKSGLPSDRFSAERTGGSVSTLTIQRTQQEDSAVYLCASSLGGGSEAFFGQGTRLTVV.

J is TRBJ1-2 and V is TRBV6-4, with D possibly matching TRBD1 (6 bases). The length of the CDR3 is 13 residues. Germline V CDR1 and CDR2: MRHNA, SNTAGT. Trimming shortened V by 2 bases and J by 6 bases, and 10 bases separated the two germline ends. The DNA for the CDR3 is TGTGCCAGCAGTGACATCAGGGGAGATGGCTACACCTTC. Translating it yields CASSDIRGDGYTF.

V and J are TRBV29-1 and TRBJ2-3; the match to TRBD2 covers 11 bases. In germline, CDR1 is SQVTM, CDR2 ANQGSEA. The CDR3 spans 16 residues. After removal of 1 base from V and 2 bases from J, the junction contained 5 bases not matched to a gene. The DNA for the CDR3 is TGCAGCGTTGAAGGAGGGACTAGCGGACCCACAGATACGCAGTATTTT. It is translated as CSVEGGTSGPTDTQYF.

The rearrangement uses TRBV18 and TRBJ2-2; TRBD1 matches at 7 bases. CDR1 is KGHSH and CDR2 is LQKENI in the germline V gene. The CDR3 length is 16 residues. The V gene end was trimmed by 2 bases and the J gene end by 7 bases; junction bases not matched to a gene: 10. This CDR3 is CASSPKGALGVGELFF. The CDR3 DNA follows: TGTGCCAGCTCACCAAAGGGGGCCCTAGGAGTCGGGGAGCTGTTTTTT.